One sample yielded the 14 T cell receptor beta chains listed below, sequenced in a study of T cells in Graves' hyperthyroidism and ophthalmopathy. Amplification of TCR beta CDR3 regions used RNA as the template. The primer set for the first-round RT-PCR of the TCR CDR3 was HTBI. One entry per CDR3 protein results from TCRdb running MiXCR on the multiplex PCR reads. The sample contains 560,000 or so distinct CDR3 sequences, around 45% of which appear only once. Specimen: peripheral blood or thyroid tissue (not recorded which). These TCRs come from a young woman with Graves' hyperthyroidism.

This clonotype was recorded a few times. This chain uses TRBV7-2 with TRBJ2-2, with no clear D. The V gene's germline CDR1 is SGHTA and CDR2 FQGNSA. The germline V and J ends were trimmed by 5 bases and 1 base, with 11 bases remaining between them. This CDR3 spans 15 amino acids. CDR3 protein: CASSLIPGNTGELFF. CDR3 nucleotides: TGTGCCAGCAGCCTCATTCCGGGGAACACCGGGGAGCTGTTTTTT.

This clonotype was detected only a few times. For the CDR3, the DNA is TGTGCCAGCAGGCGTGGACTAGCGGGGGATTACGAGCAGTACTTC. Translated, it gives CASRRGLAGDYEQYF. J is TRBJ2-7 and V is TRBV2; 13 bases align to TRBD2. Germline V gives CDR1 SNHLY, CDR2 FYNNEI. The J segment lost 4 bases and the V segment lost 6 bases, leaving 6 bases of the junction unmatched. CDR3 size: 15 residues.

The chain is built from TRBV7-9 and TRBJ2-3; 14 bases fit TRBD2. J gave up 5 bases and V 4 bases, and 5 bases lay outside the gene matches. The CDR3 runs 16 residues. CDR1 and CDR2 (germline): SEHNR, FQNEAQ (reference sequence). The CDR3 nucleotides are TGTGCCAGCAGCTCGGGACTAGCGGGAGTAGTAGATACGCAGTATTTT. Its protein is CASSSGLAGVVDTQYF. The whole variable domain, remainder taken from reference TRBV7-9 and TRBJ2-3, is DTGVSQNPRHKITKRGQNVTFRCDPISEHNRLYWYRQTLGQGPEFLTYFQNEAQLEKSRLLSDRFSAERPKGSFSTLEIQRTEQGDSAMYLCASSSGLAGVVDTQYFGPGTRLTVL.

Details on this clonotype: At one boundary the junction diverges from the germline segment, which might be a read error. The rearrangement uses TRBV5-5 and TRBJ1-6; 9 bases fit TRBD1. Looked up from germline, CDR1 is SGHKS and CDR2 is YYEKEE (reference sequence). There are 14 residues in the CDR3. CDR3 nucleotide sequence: TGTGCCAGCATCTTGGACAGGGGTCCTTCACCCCTCCACTTT. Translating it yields CASILDRGPSPLHF.

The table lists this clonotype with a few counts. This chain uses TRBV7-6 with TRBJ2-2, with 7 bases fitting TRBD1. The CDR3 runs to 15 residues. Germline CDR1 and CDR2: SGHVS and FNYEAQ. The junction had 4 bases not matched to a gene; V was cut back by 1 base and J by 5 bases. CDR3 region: CASSLGPGGTGELFF. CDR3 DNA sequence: TGTGCCAGCAGCTTAGGGCCAGGGGGTACCGGGGAGCTGTTTTTT.

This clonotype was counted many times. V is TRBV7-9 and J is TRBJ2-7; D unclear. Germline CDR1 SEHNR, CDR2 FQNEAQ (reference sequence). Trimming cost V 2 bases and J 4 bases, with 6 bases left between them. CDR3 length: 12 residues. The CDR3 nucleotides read TGTGCCAGCAGCTTATGGGGTTACGAGCAGTACTTC. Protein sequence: CASSLWGYEQYF. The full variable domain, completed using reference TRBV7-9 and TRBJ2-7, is DTGVSQNPRHKITKRGQNVTFRCDPISEHNRLYWYRQTLGQGPEFLTYFQNEAQLEKSRLLSDRFSAERPKGSFSTLEIQRTEQGDSAMYLCASSLWGYEQYFGPGTRLTVT.

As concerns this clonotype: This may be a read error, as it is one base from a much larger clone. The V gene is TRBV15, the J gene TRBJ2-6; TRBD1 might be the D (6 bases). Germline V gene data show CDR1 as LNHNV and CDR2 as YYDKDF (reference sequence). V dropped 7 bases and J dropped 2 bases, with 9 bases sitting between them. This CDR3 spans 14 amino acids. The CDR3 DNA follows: TGTGCCACCACAGGGGATCCTGGGGCCAACGTCCTGACTTTC. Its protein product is CATTGDPGANVLTF.

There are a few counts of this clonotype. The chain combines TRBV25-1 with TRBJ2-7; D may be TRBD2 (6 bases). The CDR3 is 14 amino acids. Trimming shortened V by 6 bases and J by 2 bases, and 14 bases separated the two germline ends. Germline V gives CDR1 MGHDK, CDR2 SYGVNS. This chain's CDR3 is CASSRTGETYEQYF. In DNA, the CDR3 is TGTGCCAGCAGCCGGACGGGAGAAACCTACGAGCAGTACTTC.

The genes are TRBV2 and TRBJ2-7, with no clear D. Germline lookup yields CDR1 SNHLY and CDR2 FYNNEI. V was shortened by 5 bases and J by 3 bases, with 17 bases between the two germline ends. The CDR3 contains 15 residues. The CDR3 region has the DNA TGTGCCAGCAGTCCACTCACACCGATGGGCTACGAGCAGTACTTC. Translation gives CASSPLTPMGYEQYF.

The CDR3 sequence is CAISITWASNQPQHF. The CDR3 DNA sequence: TGTGCCATCAGTATCACATGGGCTAGCAATCAGCCCCAGCATTTT. The chain has TRBV10-3 and TRBJ1-5, with D unclear. V gave up 5 bases and J gave up 0 bases, with 11 bases separating them. This CDR3 is built from 15 residues. The germline CDR1 and CDR2 sequences are ENHRY and SYGVKD.

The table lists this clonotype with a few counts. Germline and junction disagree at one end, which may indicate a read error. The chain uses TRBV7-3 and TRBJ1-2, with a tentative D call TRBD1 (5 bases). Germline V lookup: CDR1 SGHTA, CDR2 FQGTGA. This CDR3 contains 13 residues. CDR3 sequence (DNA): TGTGCCAGCACTTACCAAGGGGCGCCCTTCCTATCCTTC. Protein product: CASTYQGAPFLSF.

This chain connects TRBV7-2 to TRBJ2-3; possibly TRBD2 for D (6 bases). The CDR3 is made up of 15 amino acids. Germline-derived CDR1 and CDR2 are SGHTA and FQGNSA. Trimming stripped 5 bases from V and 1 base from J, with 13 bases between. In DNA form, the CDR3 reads TGTGCCAGCAGCCTCGGGACTTTCGGCACAGATACGCAGTATTTT. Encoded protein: CASSLGTFGTDTQYF.

This chain's CDR3 is CSSTEGGWETQYF. As DNA, the CDR3 is TGCAGCAGTACCGAGGGAGGTTGGGAGACCCAGTACTTC. This rearrangement joins TRBV29-1 to TRBJ2-5, with D tentatively TRBD2 (6 bases). This CDR3 contains 13 residues. Per germline, CDR1 SQVTM and CDR2 ANQGSEA. Trimming removed 8 bases at V and 5 bases at J, with 18 bases between.

The CDR3 loop reads CSVSDYNEKLFF. Written as DNA, the CDR3 is TGCAGCGTTAGTGACTACAATGAAAAACTGTTTTTT. V gene TRBV29-1 combines with J gene TRBJ1-4, with D uncertain. The CDR3 runs 12 residues. Trimming cost V 5 bases and J 5 bases, with 9 bases left between them. Germline assignment: CDR1 SQVTM and CDR2 ANQGSEA.